These 9 T cell receptor beta chains came from one sample sequenced in a study of CD8+CD57+ T cells in acquired aplastic anemia. Using genomic DNA as the template, TCR beta VDJ and CDR3 profiling was carried out. From the reads, TCRdb called clonotypes with MiXCR, one entry per CDR3 protein. The sample lists about 210,000 distinct CDR3 sequences, roughly 57% occurring once. The sample comprised sorted CD4+, CD8+, or CD8+CD57+ T cells (not recorded which) from PBMCs. These receptor sequences come from a human donor in good health.

This clonotype was picked up a small number of times. This rearrangement joins TRBV3-1 to TRBJ2-7; a weak D match, TRBD2 (5 bases). Germline V gene data show CDR1 as LGHDT and CDR2 as YNNKEL (reference sequence). This CDR3 is built from 15 residues. V was shortened by 2 bases and J by 3 bases, with 14 bases between the two germline ends. The CDR3 loop is CASSQNGVGGYEQYF. The DNA of the CDR3 is TGTGCCAGCAGCCAAAACGGGGTGGGTGGCTACGAGCAGTACTTC.

This chain connects TRBV20-1 to TRBJ1-6; 7 positions match TRBD1. V trimming: 2 bases; J trimming: 8 bases; junction bases outside the gene matches: 6. This CDR3 has 14 amino acids. Germline CDR1 reads DFQATT; CDR2 reads SNEGSKA (reference sequence). CDR3 sequence (DNA): TGCAGTGCTAGAACAGACAGGGCACATTCACCCCTCCACTTT. As protein: CSARTDRAHSPLHF.

There are a few counts of this clonotype. The V call is TRBV7-3, the J call TRBJ2-7, with TRBD1 matching over 8 bases. V shed 3 bases, J shed 3 bases, and the junction held 1 base outside the gene matches. The germline V gene has CDR1 SGHTA and CDR2 FQGTGA. The CDR3 covers 13 residues. The CDR3 DNA reads TGTGCCAGCAGCTTCGGACAGGGCTACGAGCAGTACTTC. Protein product: CASSFGQGYEQYF.

The sample holds many counts of this clonotype. V and J are TRBV20-1 and TRBJ1-4; D is unresolved. Germline loops: CDR1 DFQATT, CDR2 SNEGSKA (reference sequence). Between the trimmed V and J ends, which lost 8 bases and 8 bases, there was a span of 24 bases. The CDR3 spans 15 residues. CDR3 loop: CSSPHTGFREEKLFF. CDR3 coding DNA: TGCAGTTCCCCTCATACGGGATTCCGCGAAGAAAAACTGTTTTTT.

In this sample, this clonotype turned up once. The rearrangement joins TRBV7-8 to TRBJ2-7; TRBD2 is a possible D gene (6 bases). V was clipped by 4 bases and J by 4 bases, with 11 bases between them. The CDR3 is 13 residues long. Per germline, CDR1 SGHVS and CDR2 FQNEAQ. CDR3 in DNA: TGTGCCAGCAGCTGGAGGGAGGCTTACGAGCAGTACTTC. Encoded protein: CASSWREAYEQYF.

The V and J genes are TRBV20-1 and TRBJ2-5; D is perhaps TRBD1 (5 bases). V lost 0 bases to trimming and J lost 2 bases, with 22 bases between them. In germline, CDR1 is DFQATT, CDR2 SNEGSKA (reference sequence). This CDR3 spans 18 amino acids. The CDR3 protein is CSARDSDMADTPQETQYF. The CDR3 DNA sequence: TGCAGTGCTAGAGACTCAGATATGGCGGACACACCACAAGAGACCCAGTACTTC.

This clonotype was observed a single time. This rearrangement joins TRBV29-1 to TRBJ2-5; 7 positions agree with TRBD1. Germline CDR1 SQVTM, CDR2 ANQGSEA. With V trimmed by 1 base and J by 4 bases, 6 bases remained unmatched. This CDR3 comprises 14 residues. The CDR3 reads CSVEVDRESETQYF. In nucleotides, the CDR3 is TGCAGCGTTGAAGTAGACAGGGAGTCAGAGACCCAGTACTTC.

Of note for this clonotype: Germline is not matched at one junction end, which may reflect a read error. V is TRBV19 and J is TRBJ1-5; unclear D gene. CDR1 and CDR2 from the germline V gene are LNHDA and SQIVND (reference sequence). CDR3 length equals 11 residues. CDR3 bases: TGCGCCAGTAGCGACAATCAGCCCCAGCATTTT. Protein: CASSDNQPQHF.

With respect to this clonotype: The junction differs from germline at one of its ends, possibly a read error. The chain recombines TRBV4-1 with TRBJ2-1; 14 bases line up with TRBD2. CDR3 length: 16 amino acids. CDR1 MGHRA and CDR2 YSYEKL come from the germline V gene. In nucleotides, the CDR3 is TGTGCCAGCAGCCAAGCGACTAGCGGGAGGGTAAATGAGCAGTTCTTC. Protein: CASSQATSGRVNEQFF.